The clone carrying this T cell receptor (beta chain) appeared a few times. Antigen: not known. This sample is part of a study of glioma-infiltrating T cells. At the level of the study: Glioblastomas were WHO grade IV, sampled at first diagnosis; low-grade were grade II. Sequencing aimed for about 4.5- to 10-fold coverage of about a million peripheral T cells. Findings and caveats of the study: Above-expected tissue-blood divergence occurred in all gliomas, most in low-grade ones.

TCR alpha and beta CDR3 regions were amplified from RNA using iRepertoire nested multiplex PCR. TCRdb ran MiXCR on the multiplex PCR reads and lists one entry per CDR3 protein. Of about 410,000 distinct CDR3 sequences in the sample, roughly two fifths were seen once. The TCR comes from a human donor with low-grade glioma or glioblastoma, undergoing nonglioma brain surgery, or in good health (not recorded which). The sample comprised glioma tissue, nonneoplastic brain tissue, or PBMCs (not recorded which).

The CDR3 region has the DNA TGTGCCAGCAGCACCGGCAGTAGCAATCAGCCCCAGCATTTT. Translation: CASSTGSSNQPQHF. V usage is TRBV5-4 and J usage is TRBJ1-5; D is uncertain. The CDR3 is 14 residues long. Germline values: CDR1 SGHNT, CDR2 YYREEE (reference sequence). V lost 4 bases to trimming and J lost 0 bases, with 8 bases between them.